This entry concerns a single T cell receptor beta chain. The germline V gene has CDR1 LNHDA and CDR2 SQIVND (reference sequence). The CDR3 is 16 amino acids. The junction had 7 bases not matched to a gene; V was cut back by 6 bases and J by 2 bases. Clones were read by immunoSEQ multiplex PCR, and TCRdb kept only the in-frame ones, dropping some. The repertoire includes about 190,000 clones, around 90% of them detected once, and 0.62% sits in the top ten. This record comes from a study of blood T cell repertoires in COVID-19. The TCR was taken from a man aged 50 or older with acute or convalescent COVID-19. This chain joins TRBV19 and TRBJ1-2, with 12 bases lining up with TRBD1. Sequencing input: peripheral blood. The CDR3 nucleotides are TGTGCCAGTAGGAGGGGACAGGGGGCTTGGAACTATGGCTACACCTTC. It codes for CASRRGQGAWNYGYTF.